A selection of T cell receptor beta chains follows, all from one sample in a study of PD-1 blockade in classical Hodgkin lymphoma. The data were produced by immunoSEQ multiplex PCR, yet TCRdb's version contains in-frame clones alone and is incomplete. The table records roughly 100,000 clones, roughly 89% of them present only once. Sequencing used peripheral blood mononuclear cells (PBMCs), obtained before the fourth cycle of nivolumab. Receptor source: a human donor with classical Hodgkin lymphoma. Each CDR3 is given with its conserved first and last residue. Fields, in order: V gene, J gene, CDR3 protein.

TRBV6-1,TRBJ2-2,CASSEFSAGGELFF
TRBV12-5,TRBJ2-3,CASGLATPPWGATRGTDTQYF
TRBV10-3,TRBJ1-2,CAISESEKANYGYTF
TRBV28,TRBJ2-6,CASRASGANVLTF
TRBV11-3,TRBJ2-3,CASSLDPGGRGQDTQYF
TRBV11-2,TRBJ2-7,CASSPLRWQSSYEQYF
TRBV7-2,TRBJ2-2,CASSLRTANTGELFF
TRBV23-1,TRBJ2-1,CASSLQGLSSYNEQFF
TRBV7-2,TRBJ1-5,CASSLNRVNQPQHF
TRBV6-1,TRBJ1-1,CASLQGAYTEAFF
TRBV7-9,TRBJ2-7,CASSSLLEQYF
TRBV19,TRBJ1-2,CASSPDLLGYGYTF
TRBV7-8,TRBJ1-4,CASGRDEKLFF
TRBV6-5,TRBJ2-6,CASSYWVSGANVLTF
TRBV29-1,TRBJ2-7,CSVEAPGLAGGVGRSYEQYF
TRBV28,TRBJ2-5,CASSLAETNLETQYF
TRBV27,TRBJ2-5,CASSGLDGTQYF
TRBV7-9,TRBJ2-2,CASSQSTRTGELFF
TRBV19,TRBJ2-1,CASSIVAGREQFF
TRBV5-1,TRBJ1-2,CASSSLIQGASGGYTF
TRBV5-1,TRBJ2-7,CASSLTGPQSYEQYF
TRBV7-9,TRBJ1-1,CASSLYGTEAFF
TRBV28,TRBJ2-7,CASTSGGGYEQYF
TRBV6-1,TRBJ1-2,CASTDLAGGSGYTF
TRBV10-3,TRBJ1-5,CAIRDHQSTNQPQHF
TRBV2,TRBJ1-4,CASSDSRVSNEKLFF
TRBV30,TRBJ1-1,CAWSKGVDTEAFF
TRBV4-3,TRBJ1-2,CASSQTRGDGYTF
TRBV27,TRBJ1-2,CASQPSAANYGYTF
TRBV7-9,TRBJ2-1,CASRPKHLAGEQFF
TRBV7-9,TRBJ2-2,CASSTRQTANTGELFF
TRBV30,TRBJ2-2,CAWSVKDIGELFF
TRBV7-2,TRBJ2-7,CASGLRTETSEQYF
TRBV6-5,TRBJ1-1,CASSDPGGNTEAFF
TRBV28,TRBJ1-2,CASSSKLPAARYGYTF
TRBV11-2,TRBJ2-7,CASSLDYMDQRF
TRBV30,TRBJ1-2,CAGAVGRSYGYTF
TRBV7-2,TRBJ1-2,CASSITGTVAGYGYTF
TRBV11-2,TRBJ2-7,CASSLTAGYEQYF
TRBV14,TRBJ2-5,CASSQAGAETQYF
TRBV7-2,TRBJ1-3,CASSLVSGASGNTIYF
TRBV29-1,TRBJ1-1,CSVESSAGLKQNTEAFF
TRBV7-9,TRBJ1-1,CASSRKGGQHDTEAFF
TRBV14,TRBJ1-1,CASSPLRGFNTEAFF
TRBV2,TRBJ2-3,CASSGTTSSRGDTQYF
TRBV27,TRBJ2-1,CASSSGTSGYNEQFF
TRBV18,TRBJ1-1,CASSPRDRGTFF
TRBV7-2,TRBJ1-2,CASSFNGAGYGYTF
TRBV10-3,TRBJ1-2,CAIRAPVQGNYGYTF
TRBV27,TRBJ1-1,CASSSLASAGLLEAFF
TRBV4-3,TRBJ2-2,CASSQETSRQGPTGELFF
TRBV14,TRBJ2-3,CASSQDPLVSGRAIGTDTQYF
TRBV9,TRBJ2-3,CASSVVDTDTQYF
TRBV5-1,TRBJ2-5,CASRGTGEGETQYF
TRBV6-4,TRBJ1-2,CASSDTGTLKCYTF
TRBV7-2,TRBJ1-3,CASSSRGGQGITGNTIYF
TRBV7-9,TRBJ2-5,CASSPGTVGETQYF
TRBV7-2,TRBJ1-4,CASRSGTGSGEKLFF
TRBV27,TRBJ1-5,CASSLVAGGGSNQPQHF
TRBV5-1,TRBJ2-2,CASSLEGHRTGELFF